Included here is one TCR beta chain sequence, with context. Antigen specificity is unknown. These data originate in a study of T cells in narcolepsy. Study background: Healthy controls were enrolled alongside patients with narcolepsy type 1 or type 2. Study results and caveats: Autoreactive clonotypes reportedly recurred in blood of same and different patients, not controls. Autoreactive HCRT-specific and TRIB2-specific clonotypes were marked in same-patient CSF-versus-blood CD4+ comparisons. No autoreactive T cell clone sequences appeared in some memory CD4+ repertoires.

The CDR3 is made up of 15 amino acids. V lost 0 bases, J lost 4 bases, and 12 bases lay in between. Germline CDR1 is KGHSH and CDR2 is LQKENI. Data came from immunoSEQ multiplex PCR; TCRdb stores just in-frame clones and leaves some out. The data show around 30,000 clones, with under 85% seen just once and roughly 3.5% held by the top ten. V and J are TRBV18 and TRBJ1-1; no clear D. The sequence was obtained from a human donor in good health. The sequenced sample consisted of memory (CD45RA-) CD4+ T cells from blood. CDR3: CASSPPRTWGTEAFF. The CDR3 DNA is TGTGCCAGCTCACCACCGCGAACCTGGGGCACTGAAGCTTTCTTT.